This T cell receptor beta chain was recovered during a study of shared clonotypes between healthy human individuals. Deep-level settings were used for running the assay. In the original analysis: Without quality scores, immunoSEQ junctional reads could not be filtered like full-length reads. The method was immunoSEQ multiplex PCR; TCRdb's version includes in-frame clones alone and lacks a portion of them. V and J calls and clone size follow that table, whereas D and trimming were derived from the DNA. Of around 2,000,000 clones in the sample, 85% to 95% were seen once. The CDR3 length is 15 residues. V lost 4 bases and J 1 base, leaving 11 bases between the germline ends. Germline V CDR1 and CDR2: MNHNS, SASEGT.

The receptor was isolated from a man younger than 35 in good health. Sequenced: naive CD4+ T cells sorted from blood. Regarding subset: CD45RA+ positively selected. The chain uses TRBV6-1 and TRBJ2-4; no clear D. The CDR3 loop is CASSGVDYAKNIQYF. In DNA form, the CDR3 reads TGTGCCAGCAGTGGAGTGGATTATGCCAAAAACATTCAGTACTTC.